The 18 T cell receptor beta chains in this list originate from one sample, sequenced in a study of T cell changes during pregnancy in multiple sclerosis. Profiled with immunoSEQ multiplex PCR; TCRdb holds only in-frame clones, not every one. The table shows approximately 71,000 clones, with around 94% occurring only once. Here the sequenced sample was peripheral blood, taken in the third trimester of pregnancy. All receptors come from a female donor with multiple sclerosis, enrolled in a pregnancy study.

The chain uses TRBV19 and TRBJ1-5; D unresolved. Looked up from germline, CDR1 is LNHDA and CDR2 is SQIVND (reference sequence). CDR3 size: 16 residues. Trimming cost V 5 bases and J 1 base, with 15 bases left between them. The CDR3 DNA reads TGTGCCAGTAGTGTCCTCGGACCGGGAAGCAATCAGCCCCAGCATTTT. This gives the protein CASSVLGPGSNQPQHF.

The rearrangement links TRBV28 to TRBJ1-4; D not certain. The CDR3 has 16 amino acids. The V end was cut by 6 bases, the J end by 0 bases, with 14 bases between. Per germline, CDR1 MDHEN and CDR2 SYDVKM. CDR3 residues: CASRPSGNPTNEKLFF. DNA for the CDR3: TGTGCCAGCAGGCCGTCCGGGAACCCAACTAATGAAAAACTGTTTTTT.

The chain couples TRBV30 to TRBJ2-1; 8 bases map to TRBD2. Germline trimming cut 1 base from V and 3 bases from J; bases unmatched to any gene: 11. The CDR3 covers 17 residues. Germline V gene lookup returns CDR1 GTSNPN and CDR2 SVGIG (reference sequence). The CDR3 DNA sequence: TGTGCCTGGAGTGCCAGCCTAACTAGCGGTGACTACAATGAGCAGTTCTTC. Encoded protein: CAWSASLTSGDYNEQFF. Based on the CDR3 plus reference TRBV30 and TRBJ2-1, the full variable domain is SQTIHQWPATLVQPVGSPLSLECTVEGTSNPNLYWYRQAAGRGLQLLFYSVGIGQISSEVPQNLSASRPQDRQFILSSKKLLLSDSGFYLCAWSASLTSGDYNEQFFGPGTRLTVL.

The genes are TRBV29-1 and TRBJ2-3; 7 bases fit TRBD1. The CDR3 spans 12 residues. With V trimmed by 7 bases and J by 8 bases, 9 bases remained unmatched. The V gene's germline CDR1 is SQVTM and CDR2 ANQGSEA. Written as DNA, the CDR3 is TGCAGCGAGGACAGGATTGACTCTACGCAGTATTTT. This codes for CSEDRIDSTQYF.

The chain links TRBV7-9 to TRBJ2-7; no clear D gene. This CDR3 is 13 amino acids long. Trimming took off 3 bases at V and 2 bases at J, with 8 bases between the two ends. Germline CDR1 and CDR2: SEHNR and FQNEAQ (reference sequence). The CDR3 loop is CASSLGDTYEQYF. CDR3 DNA sequence: TGTGCCAGCAGCTTGGGCGATACCTACGAGCAGTACTTC.

This chain connects TRBV2 to TRBJ1-3; 9 bases match TRBD1. Germline CDR1 SNHLY, CDR2 FYNNEI. Unmatched junction bases numbered 6, after V lost 3 bases and J lost 3 bases. This CDR3 region has 16 residues. In DNA, the CDR3 is TGTGCCAGCAGTGATAGGACAGGGGTAATTGGAAACACCATATATTTT. Its protein product is CASSDRTGVIGNTIYF.

This chain links TRBV7-2 with TRBJ2-1; 7 positions agree with TRBD2. The CDR3 consists of 15 residues. J was trimmed by 0 bases and V by 5 bases; bases with no gene match: 4. CDR1 SGHTA and CDR2 FQGNSA come from the germline V gene. CDR3 bases: TGTGCCAGCAGCACGGGAGGCCCCTCCTACAATGAGCAGTTCTTC. Protein: CASSTGGPSYNEQFF.

CDR3 in amino acids: CASSPSERVAGYLFYNEQFF. The CDR3, as DNA: TGTGCCAGCAGTCCTTCCGAGCGGGTAGCGGGATACCTTTTCTACAATGAGCAGTTCTTC. The genes are TRBV6-7 and TRBJ2-1, with 8 positions matching TRBD2. TRBV6-7 belongs to the ORF category, with a function that is uncertain. Trimming cost V 5 bases and J 3 bases; bases outside gene matches: 21. The CDR3 loop spans 20 amino acids.

The chain couples TRBV28 to TRBJ2-7, with TRBD1 matching 7 bases. Trimming cost V 5 bases and J 2 bases; bases outside gene matches: 6. Germline CDR1 reads MDHEN; CDR2 reads SYDVKM. The CDR3 length is 14 residues. CDR3 sequence (DNA): TGTGCCAGCAGTCCAGGACAGGACCCCTACGAGCAGTACTTC. This sequence encodes CASSPGQDPYEQYF.

V gene TRBV29-1 combines with J gene TRBJ2-5, with 7 bases matching TRBD1. The germline gives CDR1 SQVTM, CDR2 ANQGSEA. The CDR3 loop spans 15 amino acids. The ends lost 1 base at V and 5 bases at J; junction bases unmatched: 10. CDR3 in DNA: TGCAGCGTTGAAGTAGTCGTAAGGGGGCTCGAGACCCAGTACTTC. Amino acids: CSVEVVVRGLETQYF.

The chain has TRBV5-6 and TRBJ2-1; TRBD2 matches 7 bases. The CDR3 contains 15 residues. Germline-derived CDR1 and CDR2 are SGHDT and YYEEEE. V lost 4 bases, J lost 4 bases, and 8 bases stayed unmatched. Here the CDR3 DNA reads TGTGCCAGCAGCCTCCGGGGGACTACATACAATGAGCAGTTCTTC. It codes for CASSLRGTTYNEQFF.

CDR3 in DNA: TGCGCCAGCAGCCATGGGACAGACTACGAGCAGTACTTC. This codes for CASSHGTDYEQYF. The rearrangement links TRBV4-3 to TRBJ2-7; 7 nucleotides align to TRBD1. The germline CDR1 and CDR2 sequences are LGHNA and YSLEER. The J segment lost 3 bases and the V segment lost 3 bases, leaving 2 bases of the junction unmatched. The CDR3 contains 13 residues.

The chain is built from TRBV5-8 and TRBJ2-1, with TRBD1 as a possible D gene (6 bases). This CDR3 spans 15 amino acids. The V gene's germline CDR1 is SGHTS and CDR2 YDEGEE. The V and J ends lost 4 bases and 2 bases respectively, with 13 bases between them. For the CDR3, the DNA is TGTGCCAGCAGCCCTGGACAGAAAACCTACAATGAGCAGTTCTTC. Amino acids: CASSPGQKTYNEQFF.

Worth noting for this clone: At one boundary the junction diverges from the germline segment, which might be a read error. This rearrangement joins TRBV29-1 to TRBJ2-2; 9 positions agree with TRBD2. Germline assignment: CDR1 SQVTM and CDR2 ANQGSEA. There are 16 residues in the CDR3. The CDR3 here is CSANGASSGNSGELFF. The CDR3 nucleotides are TGCAGCGCCAACGGGGCGTCTAGCGGGAACTCCGGGGAGCTGTTTTTT.

The chain has TRBV19 and TRBJ1-5; 9 bases are a match to TRBD1. The germline V gene encodes CDR1 LNHDA and CDR2 SQIVND (reference sequence). V shed 8 bases and J 5 bases; nucleotides not matched to a gene: 4. This CDR3 region has 13 residues. The CDR3 loop reads CASGQGIDQPQHF. The CDR3 region has the DNA TGTGCCAGTGGACAGGGGATTGATCAGCCCCAGCATTTT.

This chain links TRBV7-8 with TRBJ2-3, with D unresolved. Trimming removed 4 bases from V and 4 bases from J, with 6 bases in between. CDR1 and CDR2 (germline): SGHVS, FQNEAQ. The CDR3 has 12 residues. The CDR3 DNA sequence: TGTGCCAGCAGCTCCCTACCAGATACGCAGTATTTT. It codes for CASSSLPDTQYF.

This clone occurred once. This chain uses TRBV18 with TRBJ2-3, with 9 bases matching TRBD1. V was pared by 3 bases and J by 1 base, with 2 bases of the junction left unmatched. The germline V gene has CDR1 KGHSH and CDR2 LQKENI. The CDR3 runs to 15 residues. CDR3 loop: CASSPRDRGTDTQYF. As DNA, the CDR3 is TGTGCCAGCTCACCTAGGGACAGGGGCACAGATACGCAGTATTTT.

This chain connects TRBV5-4 to TRBJ2-5; 11 bases line up with TRBD2. Trimming cost V 4 bases and J 5 bases; bases outside gene matches: 4. This CDR3 is 14 amino acids long. Germline lookup yields CDR1 SGHNT and CDR2 YYREEE (reference sequence). The CDR3 region has the DNA TGTGCCAGCAGCCTAGCGGGAGGCGGGGAGACCCAGTACTTC. Protein product: CASSLAGGGETQYF.